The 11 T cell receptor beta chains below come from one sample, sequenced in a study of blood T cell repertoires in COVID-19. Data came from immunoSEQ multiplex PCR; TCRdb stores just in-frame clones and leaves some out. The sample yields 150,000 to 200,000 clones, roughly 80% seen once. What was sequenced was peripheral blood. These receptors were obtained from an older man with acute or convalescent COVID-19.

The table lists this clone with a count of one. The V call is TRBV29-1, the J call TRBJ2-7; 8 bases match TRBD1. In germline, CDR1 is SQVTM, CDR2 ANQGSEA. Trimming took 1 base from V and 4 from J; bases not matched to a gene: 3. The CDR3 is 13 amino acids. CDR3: CSVEGTGPYEQYF. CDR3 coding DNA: TGCAGCGTTGAAGGGACAGGGCCTTACGAGCAGTACTTC.

The CDR3 loop reads CASSQDLYTEAFF. In nucleotides, the CDR3 is TGCGCCAGCAGCCAAGATCTGTACACTGAAGCTTTCTTT. The chain couples TRBV4-1 to TRBJ1-1, with no clear D. Trimming removed 0 bases from V and 3 bases from J, with 5 bases in between. This CDR3 has 13 amino acids. The V gene's germline CDR1 is MGHRA and CDR2 YSYEKL.

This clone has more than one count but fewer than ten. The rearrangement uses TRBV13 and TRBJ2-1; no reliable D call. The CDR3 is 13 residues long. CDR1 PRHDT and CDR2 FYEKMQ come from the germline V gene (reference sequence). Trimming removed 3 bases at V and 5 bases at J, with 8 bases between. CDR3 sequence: CASSLRLHNEQFF. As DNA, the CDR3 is TGTGCCAGCAGCTTGAGGCTTCACAATGAGCAGTTCTTC.

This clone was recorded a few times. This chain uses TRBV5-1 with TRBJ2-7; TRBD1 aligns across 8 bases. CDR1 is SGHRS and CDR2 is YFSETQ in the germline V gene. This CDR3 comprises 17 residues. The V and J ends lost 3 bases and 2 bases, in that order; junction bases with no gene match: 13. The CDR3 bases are TGCGCCAGCAGCTGGAAAACTCAGGGGGCGGAAACCTACGAGCAGTACTTC. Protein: CASSWKTQGAETYEQYF. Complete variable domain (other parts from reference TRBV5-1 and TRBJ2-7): KAGVTQTPRYLIKTRGQQVTLSCSPISGHRSVSWYQQTPGQGLQFLFEYFSETQRNKGNFPGRFSGRQFSNSRSEMNVSTLELGDSALYLCASSWKTQGAETYEQYFGPGTRLTVT.

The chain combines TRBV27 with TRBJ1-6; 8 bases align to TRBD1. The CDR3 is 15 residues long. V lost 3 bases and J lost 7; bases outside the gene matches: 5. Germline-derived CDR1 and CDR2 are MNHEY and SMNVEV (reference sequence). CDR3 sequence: CASSLQGAVNSPLHF. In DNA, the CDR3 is TGTGCCAGCAGTTTGCAGGGGGCTGTGAATTCACCCCTCCACTTT.

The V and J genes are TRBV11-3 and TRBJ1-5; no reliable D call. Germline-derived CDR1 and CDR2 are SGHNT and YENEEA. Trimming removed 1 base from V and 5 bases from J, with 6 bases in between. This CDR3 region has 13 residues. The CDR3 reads CASSLGPYQPQHF. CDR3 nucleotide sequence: TGTGCCAGCAGCTTAGGGCCCTATCAGCCCCAGCATTTT.

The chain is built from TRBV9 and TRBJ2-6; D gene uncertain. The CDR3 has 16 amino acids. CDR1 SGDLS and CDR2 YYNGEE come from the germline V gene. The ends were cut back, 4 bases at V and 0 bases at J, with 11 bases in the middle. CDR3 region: CASSPWQSSGANVLTF. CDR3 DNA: TGTGCCAGCAGCCCTTGGCAGTCCTCTGGGGCCAACGTCCTGACTTTC.

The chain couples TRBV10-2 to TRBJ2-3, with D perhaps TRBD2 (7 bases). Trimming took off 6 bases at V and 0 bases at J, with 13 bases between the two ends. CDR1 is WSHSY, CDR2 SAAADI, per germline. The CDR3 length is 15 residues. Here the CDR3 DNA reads TGCGCCAGCAGGGGGGGGCGCGCTAGCACAGATACGCAGTATTTT. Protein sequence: CASRGGRASTDTQYF.

In DNA form, the CDR3 reads TGTGCCAGCAGTCTGGGACAGGGGTACACCGGGGAGCTGTTTTTT. Amino acids: CASSLGQGYTGELFF. This chain connects TRBV6-5 to TRBJ2-2; 10 bases line up with TRBD1. CDR3 length: 15 residues. CDR1 is MNHEY and CDR2 is SVGAGI in the germline V gene. J was trimmed by 3 bases and V by 5 bases; bases with no gene match: 3.

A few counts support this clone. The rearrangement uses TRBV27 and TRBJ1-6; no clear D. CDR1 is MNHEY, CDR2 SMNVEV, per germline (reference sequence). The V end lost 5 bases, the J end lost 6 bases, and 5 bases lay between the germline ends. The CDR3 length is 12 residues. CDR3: CASSGPNSPLHF. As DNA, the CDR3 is TGTGCCAGCAGTGGGCCTAATTCACCCCTCCACTTT.

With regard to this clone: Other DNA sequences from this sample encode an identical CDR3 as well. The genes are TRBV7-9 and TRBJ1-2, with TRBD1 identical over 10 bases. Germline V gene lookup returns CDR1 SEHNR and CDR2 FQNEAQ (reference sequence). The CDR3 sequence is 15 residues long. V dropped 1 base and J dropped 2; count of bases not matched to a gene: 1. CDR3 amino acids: CASSLGTGGNYGYTF. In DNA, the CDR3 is TGTGCCAGCAGCTTAGGGACAGGGGGGAACTATGGCTACACCTTC.